The 15 T cell receptor beta chains listed next were all sequenced from one sample in a study of T cells in women clearing cervical HPV infection. Generated by immunoSEQ multiplex PCR, the TCRdb table keeps only in-frame clones and is missing some. This sample's clone table lists some 33,000 clones. Sequenced sample: blood buffy coat. These receptors came from a woman between 18 and 70 years old with a cervical HPV16 infection that either progressed to CIN3+ or cleared (not recorded which).

A note on this clone: The missing CDR3 end, 3 residues past where the read stops, is filled in from the germline J gene. The gene calls are TRBV20-1 and TRBJ2-2; TRBD1 might be the D (6 bases). This CDR3 has 13 residues. Per the germline V gene, CDR1 is DFQATT and CDR2 is SNEGSKA (reference sequence). V dropped 5 bases and J dropped 2 bases, with 9 bases sitting between them. Incomplete CDR3 DNA: TGCAGTGCTGGGACATCTAACACCGGGGAG. The encoded protein is CSAGTSNTGE. The whole CDR3 sequence is CSAGTSNTGELFF.

Remarks on this clone: Sequencing ends 3 residues short of the CDR3 end; the germline J gene provides the rest. The chain carries TRBV7-2 and TRBJ2-1; 8 bases are shared with TRBD2. The CDR3 totals 14 residues. Losses at the gene ends were 4 bases for V and 9 bases for J; bases not matched to a gene: 8. The germline V gene encodes CDR1 SGHTA and CDR2 FQGNSA. The chain's CDR3 is CASSSPGRGVEQFF. Partial CDR3 DNA: TGTGCCAGCAGCTCGCCCGGGAGGGGAGTTGAG.

To note about this clone: The DNA ends 3 residues before the CDR3 does, and the rest of the CDR3 is filled in from the germline J gene. The rearrangement joins TRBV30 to TRBJ1-1, with D maybe TRBD1 (6 bases). Germline V gene sequence: CDR1 GTSNPN, CDR2 SVGIG (reference sequence). The CDR3 sequence is 14 residues long. V was trimmed by 2 bases and J by 1 base, leaving 11 bases between them. The CDR3 sequence: CAWSSTGRNTEAFF. The sequenced part of the CDR3 DNA is TGTGCCTGGAGTTCAACAGGGCGGAACACTGAA.

With regard to this clone: Read sequence stops 3 residues before the CDR3 end, and the germline J gene provides the missing end. This chain links TRBV10-1 with TRBJ2-1, with 12 bases matching TRBD2. The V gene's germline CDR1 is WNHNN and CDR2 SYGVQD (reference sequence). The length of the CDR3 is 16 residues. The ends lost 3 bases at V and 4 bases at J; junction bases unmatched: 4. CDR3 in amino acids: CASSEGLAGYYNEQFF. Incomplete CDR3 DNA: TGCGCCAGCAGTGAAGGACTAGCGGGATATTACAATGAG.

A note on this clone: From the germline J gene comes the end of the CDR3, since the read stops 3 residues before it. This chain links TRBV11-3 with TRBJ2-5; no definite D call. Germline CDR1 is SGHNT and CDR2 is YENEEA. The CDR3 consists of 13 residues. V lost 1 base and J 3 bases, leaving 6 bases between the germline ends. The part of the CDR3 DNA that was read is TGTGCCAGCAGCTTAGGCGGAGAAGAGACC. As protein: CASSLGGEET. The complete CDR3 protein is CASSLGGEETQYF.

Of note for this clone: Coverage ceases 3 residues before the CDR3 finishes, and the germline J gene fills in the end. The gene calls are TRBV30 and TRBJ2-4; TRBD1 aligns across 7 bases. J gave up 1 base and V 3 bases, and 12 bases lay outside the gene matches. The length of the CDR3 is 17 residues. Germline V lookup: CDR1 GTSNPN, CDR2 SVGIG (reference sequence). The part of the CDR3 DNA that was read is TGTGCCTGGAGACCCCTGTTTACAGGGGCGGCCAAAAACATT. It yields the protein CAWRPLFTGAAKNI. The full CDR3 protein reads CAWRPLFTGAAKNIQYF.

Comments on this clone: From the germline J gene comes the end of the CDR3, since the read stops 3 residues before it. The chain has TRBV20-1 and TRBJ1-4, with D unresolved. With 0 bases removed from V and 8 bases from J, the gap between germline ends came to 13 bases. Germline V gene sequence: CDR1 DFQATT, CDR2 SNEGSKA (reference sequence). The CDR3 runs 14 residues. CDR3 DNA, as far as it was read: TGCAGTGCTAGAGAGACGGCGGGTGGGGAAAAA. Its protein product is CSARETAGGEK. The full CDR3 protein is CSARETAGGEKLFF.

Turning to this clone: The observed sequence ends 3 residues before the CDR3 terminus, with the missing tail filled in from the germline J gene. The rearrangement joins TRBV20-1 to TRBJ2-5; 12 nucleotides agree with TRBD2. Losses at the gene ends were 7 bases for V and 3 bases for J; bases not matched to a gene: 9. Germline lookup yields CDR1 DFQATT and CDR2 SNEGSKA (reference sequence). The CDR3 is 15 residues long. The sequenced part of the CDR3 DNA is TGCAGTGGGGGGAGATCTAGCGGGAGGGAAGAGACC. Translated: CSGGRSSGREET. The full CDR3 protein reads CSGGRSSGREETQYF.

Comments on this clone: The read ends 3 residues before the CDR3 terminus; that terminus is restored from the germline J gene. The J gene is TRBJ2-1, the V gene TRBV5-6, with a possible D match to TRBD1 (6 bases). Trimming shortened V by 4 bases and J by 7 bases, and 9 bases separated the two germline ends. Germline CDR1 and CDR2: SGHDT and YYEEEE. The CDR3 has 12 amino acids. Partial CDR3 DNA: TGTGCCAGCAGCCAGGGGCTAAATGAG. This encodes CASSQGLNE. The full-length CDR3 reads as CASSQGLNEQFF.

Details on this clone: The CDR3 end is not reached by the read, which stops 3 residues before it; the germline J gene fills it in. The chain employs TRBV7-9 and TRBJ1-2, with 8 bases matching TRBD1. Germline V gives CDR1 SEHNR, CDR2 FQNEAQ (reference sequence). This CDR3 contains 15 residues. The ends lost 4 bases at V and 4 bases at J; junction bases unmatched: 8. CDR3 DNA (partial): TGTGCCAGCAGCTCCCCGGGACAGGCTTCCTATGGC. It is translated as CASSSPGQASYG. The entire CDR3 protein is CASSSPGQASYGYTF.

A note on this clone: The read is 3 residues too short to cover the CDR3 end, so that end is filled in from the germline J gene. The chain carries TRBV6-1 and TRBJ1-4, with D possibly being TRBD1 (6 bases). V lost 1 base, J lost 3 bases, and 6 bases lay in between. This CDR3 spans 14 amino acids. Germline V CDR1 and CDR2: MNHNS, SASEGT. CDR3 amino acids: CASSEDRANEKLFF. The sequenced part of the CDR3 DNA is TGTGCCAGCAGTGAAGACAGGGCTAATGAAAAA.

With respect to this clone: Coverage ceases 3 residues before the CDR3 finishes, and the germline J gene fills in the end. The chain employs TRBV13 and TRBJ1-6; no reliable D call. The V end was cut by 0 bases, the J end by 4 bases, with 4 bases between. Germline V lookup: CDR1 PRHDT, CDR2 FYEKMQ (reference sequence). The CDR3 has 14 residues. Incomplete CDR3 DNA: TGTGCCAGCAGCTTAGGCCCTTATAATTCACCC. It encodes CASSLGPYNSP. The full CDR3 protein is CASSLGPYNSPLHF.

As regards this clone: The missing CDR3 end, 3 residues past where the read stops, is filled in from the germline J gene. The chain employs TRBV6-7 and TRBJ2-1; 12 positions agree with TRBD2. TRBV6-7 is reported as an ORF; its role is uncertain. The trim removed 6 bases at V and 8 bases at J, leaving 11 bases unmatched. This CDR3 contains 16 residues. CDR3 loop: CASSRRASGGAHEQFF. The DNA read from the CDR3 is TGTGCCAGCAGCCGGAGGGCTAGCGGGGGGGCCCATGAG.

On this clone: The CDR3 extends 3 residues past the end of the read, so its final part is completed from the germline J gene. The chain employs TRBV5-4 and TRBJ2-1, with D possibly matching TRBD2 (6 bases). CDR1 and CDR2 (germline): SGHNT, YYREEE (reference sequence). CDR3 size: 15 residues. V dropped 3 bases and J dropped 4 bases, with 14 bases sitting between them. The CDR3: CASSWDSRGYNEQFF. The covered CDR3 bases are TGTGCCAGCAGCTGGGACTCGAGAGGGTACAATGAG.

Regarding this clone: The CDR3 end lies 3 residues beyond the end of the read and is filled in from the germline J gene. V usage is TRBV19 and J usage is TRBJ1-2; possible D gene TRBD1, 5 bases. V lost 7 bases, J lost 2 bases, and 20 bases lay in between. The CDR3 has 16 residues. Germline values: CDR1 LNHDA, CDR2 SQIVND (reference sequence). The sequenced CDR3 bases are TGTGCCAGTACCTTCGACGCCAGGGAGGGGAACTATGGC. Its translation is CASTFDAREGNYG. The entire CDR3 protein reads CASTFDAREGNYGYTF. The variable domain in full, completed from reference TRBV19 and TRBJ1-2, reads DGGITQSPKYLFRKEGQNVTLSCEQNLNHDAMYWYRQDPGQGLRLIYYSQIVNDFQKGDIAEGYSVSREKKESFPLTVTSAQKNPTAFYLCASTFDAREGNYGYTFGSGTRLTVV.